One and the same sample provided the 10 T cell receptor beta chains below, sequenced in a study of molecular identifiers for immune sequencing clone quantification (dated by TCRdb to 2016 to 2018). Library method: PCR. Sequencing relied on an Illumina HiSeq 4000. TCRdb reprocessing: public reads trimmed at Q25 with fastp, clones called with MiXCR, in-frame beta chains kept. Entries that share a CDR3 protein sequence are merged under the most common genes and DNA. For this sample the table gives over 600,000 distinct CDR3 sequences, of which less than 20% were detected only once. Together, the top ten hold roughly 0.85% of the sample. Sequencing was carried out using naive CD8+ T cells from blood, with Jurkat cell RNA spiked in. The cell subset or site label, read with the paper, signifies: FACS-sorted CD8+CD4-CCR7+CD45RA+ naive T cells. These receptors originate from a human donor in good health. Some libraries in this study had Jurkat cell RNA spiked in.

Notes on this clonotype: This clone may be a read error of a much larger clone one base away. CDR3 in DNA: TGTGCCTGGAGTCCAGAGACGAACACTGAAACTTTCTTT. As protein: CAWSPETNTETFF. The rearrangement joins TRBV30 to TRBJ1-1; no clear D gene. Germline CDR1 reads GTSNPN; CDR2 reads SVGIG (reference sequence). The CDR3 is made up of 13 amino acids.

This clonotype was counted ten times or more. This chain connects TRBV13 to TRBJ1-5, with unresolved D. Per germline, CDR1 PRHDT and CDR2 FYEKMQ (reference sequence). The CDR3 has 14 amino acids. The germline V and J ends were trimmed by 6 bases and 0 bases, with 9 bases remaining between them. For the CDR3, the DNA is TGTGCCAGCAGTGAGTATAATAGCAATCAGCCCCAGCATTTT. Translation gives CASSEYNSNQPQHF.

This clonotype was recorded at least ten times. The gene calls are TRBV6-2 or TRBV6-3 and TRBJ1-4; D might be TRBD1 (5 bases). The V gene's germline CDR1 is MNHEY and CDR2 SVGEGT. Between the trimmed V and J ends, which lost 6 bases and 6 bases, there was a span of 11 bases. The CDR3 is 13 amino acids. CDR3 sequence reads: CASRLTGDEKLFF. The CDR3 nucleotides are TGTGCCAGCAGACTAACGGGGGATGAAAAACTGTTTTTT.

This chain joins TRBV7-9 and TRBJ2-5, with TRBD2 matching 14 bases. Germline CDR1 and CDR2: SEHNR and FQNEAQ (reference sequence). The CDR3 is made up of 16 amino acids. Germline trimming cut 3 bases from V and 2 bases from J; bases unmatched to any gene: 2. CDR3: CASSLGLAGVQETQYF. CDR3 nucleotide sequence: TGTGCCAGCAGCTTGGGACTAGCGGGGGTACAAGAGACCCAGTACTTC.

Points on this clonotype: A much larger clone lies one base from this, so it may be a read error. The chain recombines TRBV27 with TRBJ2-4; D ambiguous. The CDR3 totals 17 residues. Germline V gene lookup returns CDR1 MNHEY and CDR2 SMNVEV (reference sequence). The V and J ends lost 0 bases and 0 bases respectively, with 12 bases between them. In nucleotides, the CDR3 is TGTGCCAGCAGTTTATCGGGTCGCGAACTAGCCAAAAACATTCAGTACTTC. Translation: CASSLSGRELAKNIQYF.

The sample holds many counts of this clonotype. The CDR3 sequence is CAWIEREAPWKQYF. CDR3 sequence (DNA): TGTGCCTGGATAGAGCGGGAGGCCCCTTGGAAGCAGTACTTC. The V and J genes are TRBV30 and TRBJ2-7; 9 bases line up with TRBD2. The CDR3 loop spans 14 amino acids. From germline, CDR1 is GTSNPN and CDR2 SVGIG (reference sequence). J gave up 8 bases and V 4 bases, and 12 bases lay outside the gene matches.

At least ten counts were recorded for this clonotype. The CDR3 loop is CSATSQGPESEQYF. The DNA for the CDR3 is TGCAGTGCTACAAGTCAGGGCCCCGAATCCGAGCAGTACTTC. The chain has TRBV20-1 and TRBJ2-7, with a weak D call TRBD1 (5 bases). Trimming took 4 bases from V and 6 from J, leaving 19 bases between them. The CDR3 is 14 amino acids. Germline V lookup: CDR1 DFQATT, CDR2 SNEGSKA (reference sequence).

In the case of this clonotype: Given a much more abundant clone one base away, this may be a read error. The chain has TRBV13 and TRBJ2-7; the match to TRBD1 covers 8 bases. In germline, CDR1 is PRHDT, CDR2 FYEKMQ (reference sequence). The length of the CDR3 is 14 residues. The CDR3 sequence: CASGPDREPYSVDF. The CDR3 nucleotides are TGTGCCAGCGGCCCGGACAGGGAACCCTATAGTGTGGACTTC. Looking up the rest from reference TRBV13 and TRBJ2-7 gives the full variable domain: AAGVIQSPRHLIKEKRETATLKCYPIPRHDTVYWYQQGPGQDPQFLISFYEKMQSDKGSIPDRFSAQQFSDYHSELNMSSLELGDSALYFCASGPDREPYSVDFGPGTRLTVT.

This clonotype appeared many times. The chain is built from TRBV27 and TRBJ1-5, with D unclear. Germline V gene lookup returns CDR1 MNHEY and CDR2 SMNVEV (reference sequence). This CDR3 spans 14 amino acids. Trimming took 1 base from V and 7 from J, leaving 11 bases between them. CDR3 in DNA: TGTGCCAGCAGTTTATTGGACCCGAGGCAGCCCCAGCATTTT. Its protein is CASSLLDPRQPQHF.

This clonotype was recorded many times. DNA for the CDR3: TGCGCCAGCAGCTTGAGTGGGGGAGCCGTCTCCTACGAGCAGTACTTC. Protein: CASSLSGGAVSYEQYF. The chain combines TRBV5-1 with TRBJ2-7; D is tentatively TRBD1 or TRBD2 (5 bases each). V lost 1 base and J lost 0, with 14 bases in between. CDR1 is SGHRS, CDR2 YFSETQ, per germline. CDR3 length: 16 amino acids.